This entry describes one T cell receptor (beta chain). What it binds is not known. The sample comes from a study of cytomegalovirus exposure and HLA in healthy donors. Study-wide background: Samples from HLA-typed donors yielded about 85 million unique TCRs in an early data release. Broader study findings: The authors assumed roughly uniform sequencing depth across donors for presence/absence analyses. Solely CMV serostatus was available to characterize immune exposure.

Both 60 Vbeta primers and 13 Jbeta primers went into the PCR. Sequencing used immunoSEQ multiplex PCR; TCRdb keeps in-frame clones, though not all of them. This table has over 150,000 clones, around 80% appearing once. Germline CDR1 is SGDLS and CDR2 is YYNGEE. V lost 3 bases and J lost 3, with 13 bases in between. There are 14 residues in the CDR3. The receptor comes from a boy aged 2-15 years in good health and CMV-seronegative. The rearrangement uses TRBV9 and TRBJ2-7; D might be TRBD2 (6 bases). What was sequenced was PBMCs. CDR3 amino acids: CASSARDLVYEQYF. CDR3 sequence (DNA): TGTGCCAGCAGCGCCCGGGACTTAGTCTACGAGCAGTACTTC. The full variable domain, its missing parts supplied by reference TRBV9 and TRBJ2-7, is DSGVTQTPKHLITATGQRVTLRCSPRSGDLSVYWYQQSLDQGLQFLIQYYNGEERAKGNILERFSAQQFPDLHSELNLSSLELGDSALYFCASSARDLVYEQYFGPGTRLTVT.